The subject of this entry is one TCR beta chain. Its matching antigen is unknown. These data come from a study of cytomegalovirus exposure and HLA in healthy donors. Notes on the study in general: Altogether, 150 to 200 TCR beta chains were recorded as cytomegalovirus-associated. Some segments of the V type, notably TRBV6-2 and TRBV6-3, were excluded as indistinguishable.

The PCR used 60 Vbeta and 13 Jbeta primers. Generated by immunoSEQ multiplex PCR, the TCRdb table keeps only in-frame clones and is missing some. This repertoire shows 100,000 to 150,000 clones, less than 85% found once; its top ten account for approximately 9%. Germline CDR1 SGHRS, CDR2 YFSETQ. The CDR3 is 16 amino acids. The trim removed 2 bases at V and 3 bases at J, leaving 2 bases unmatched. Donors in the study were healthy people who gave bone marrow. The sample comprised PBMCs. This clonotype was sampled from a man in his thirties or forties in good health and CMV-seropositive. The genes are TRBV5-1 and TRBJ2-5, with 15 bases matching TRBD2. CDR3 residues: CASSFGLAGGEETQYF. The DNA for the CDR3 is TGCGCCAGCAGCTTTGGACTAGCGGGGGGGGAAGAGACCCAGTACTTC.